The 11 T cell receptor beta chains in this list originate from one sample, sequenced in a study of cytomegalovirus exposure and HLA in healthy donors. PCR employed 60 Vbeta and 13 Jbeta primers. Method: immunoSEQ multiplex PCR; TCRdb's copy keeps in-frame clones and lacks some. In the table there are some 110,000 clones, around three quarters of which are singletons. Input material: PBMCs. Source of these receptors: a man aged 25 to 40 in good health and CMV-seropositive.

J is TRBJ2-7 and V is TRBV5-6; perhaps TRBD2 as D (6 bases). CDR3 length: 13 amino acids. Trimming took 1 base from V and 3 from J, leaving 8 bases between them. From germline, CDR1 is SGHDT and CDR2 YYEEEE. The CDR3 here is CASSLNGGYEQYF. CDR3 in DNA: TGTGCCAGCAGCTTGAACGGGGGCTACGAGCAGTACTTC. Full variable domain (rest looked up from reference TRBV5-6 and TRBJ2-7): DAGVTQSPTHLIKTRGQQVTLRCSPKSGHDTVSWYQQALGQGPQFIFQYYEEEERQRGNFPDRFSGHQFPNYSSELNVNALLLGDSALYLCASSLNGGYEQYFGPGTRLTVT.

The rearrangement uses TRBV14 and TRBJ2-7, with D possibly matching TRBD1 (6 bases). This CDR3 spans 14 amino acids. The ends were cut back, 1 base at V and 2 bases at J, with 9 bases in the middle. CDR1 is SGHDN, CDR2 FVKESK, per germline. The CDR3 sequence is CASSQVPGAYEQYF. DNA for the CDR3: TGTGCCAGCAGCCAAGTCCCAGGGGCCTACGAGCAGTACTTC. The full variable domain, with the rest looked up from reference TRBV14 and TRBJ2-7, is EAGVTQFPSHSVIEKGQTVTLRCDPISGHDNLYWYRRVMGKEIKFLLHFVKESKQDESGMPNNRFLAERTGGTYSTLKVQPAELEDSGVYFCASSQVPGAYEQYFGPGTRLTVT.

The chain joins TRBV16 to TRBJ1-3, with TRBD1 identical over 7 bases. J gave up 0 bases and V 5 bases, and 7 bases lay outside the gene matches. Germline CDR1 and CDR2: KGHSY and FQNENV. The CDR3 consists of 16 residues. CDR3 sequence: CASSAGQATSGNTIYF. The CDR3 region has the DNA TGTGCCAGCAGCGCAGGACAGGCCACCTCTGGAAACACCATATATTTT.

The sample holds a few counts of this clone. DNA of the CDR3: TGTGCCAGCAGCCAAGGAGGGGGGAACACTGAAGCTTTCTTT. This gives the protein CASSQGGGNTEAFF. The chain combines TRBV4-2 with TRBJ1-1, with a weak D call TRBD1 (6 bases). The CDR3 extends over 14 amino acids. Germline loops: CDR1 LGHNA, CDR2 YNFKEQ. V was trimmed by 1 base and J by 1 base, leaving 7 bases between them.

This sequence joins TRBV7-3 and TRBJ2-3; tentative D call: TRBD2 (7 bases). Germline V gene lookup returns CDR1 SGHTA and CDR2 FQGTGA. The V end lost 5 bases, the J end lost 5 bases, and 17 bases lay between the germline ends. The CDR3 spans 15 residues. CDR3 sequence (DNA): TGTGCCAGCAGCCACGGGGGGCCAAGGGGAGATACGCAGTATTTT. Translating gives CASSHGGPRGDTQYF. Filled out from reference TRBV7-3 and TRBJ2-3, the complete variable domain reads GAGVSQTPSNKVTEKGKYVELRCDPISGHTALYWYRQSLGQGPEFLIYFQGTGAADDSGLPNDRFFAVRPEGSVSTLKIQRTERGDSAVYLCASSHGGPRGDTQYFGPGTRLTVL.

The CDR3 spells CASSALGGTEETQYF. CDR3 nucleotides: TGTGCCAGCAGCGCGCTAGGGGGGACAGAAGAGACCCAGTACTTC. The rearrangement joins TRBV6-5 to TRBJ2-5, with TRBD1 as a possible D gene (7 bases). CDR1 MNHEY and CDR2 SVGAGI come from the germline V gene. Trimming left V 6 bases short and J 3 bases short, with 17 bases between. This CDR3 region has 15 residues.

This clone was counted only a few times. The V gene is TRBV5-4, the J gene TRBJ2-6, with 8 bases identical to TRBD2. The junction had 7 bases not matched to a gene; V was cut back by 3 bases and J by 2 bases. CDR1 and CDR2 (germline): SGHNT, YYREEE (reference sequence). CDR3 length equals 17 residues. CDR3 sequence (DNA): TGTGCCAGCAGCTGGATCGGGGGGGCACCTGGGGCCAACGTCCTGACTTTC. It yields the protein CASSWIGGAPGANVLTF.

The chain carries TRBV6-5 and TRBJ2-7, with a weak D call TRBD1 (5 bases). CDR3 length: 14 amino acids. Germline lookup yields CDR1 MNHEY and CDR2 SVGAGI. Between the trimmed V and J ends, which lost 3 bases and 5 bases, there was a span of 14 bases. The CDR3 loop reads CASSYRQGDHEQYF. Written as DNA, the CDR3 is TGTGCCAGCAGTTATAGGCAGGGCGACCACGAGCAGTACTTC.

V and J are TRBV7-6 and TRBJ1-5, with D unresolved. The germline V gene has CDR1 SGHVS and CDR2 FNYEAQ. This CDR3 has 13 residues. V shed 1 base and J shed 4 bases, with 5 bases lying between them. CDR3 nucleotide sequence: TGTGCCAGCAGCTTAGATCAGAATCAGCCCCAGCATTTT. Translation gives CASSLDQNQPQHF.

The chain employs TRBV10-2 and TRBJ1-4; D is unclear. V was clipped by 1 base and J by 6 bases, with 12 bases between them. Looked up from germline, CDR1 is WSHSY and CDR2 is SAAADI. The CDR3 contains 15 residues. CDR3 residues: CASSEFEGTDEKLFF. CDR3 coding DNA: TGCGCCAGCAGTGAGTTTGAGGGTACGGATGAAAAACTGTTTTTT.

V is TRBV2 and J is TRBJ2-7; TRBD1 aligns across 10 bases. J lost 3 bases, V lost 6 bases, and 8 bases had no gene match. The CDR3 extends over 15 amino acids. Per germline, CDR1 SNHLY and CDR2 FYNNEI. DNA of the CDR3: TGTGCCAGCAGGCTCGGGACAGGGGCTGGCTACGAGCAGTACTTC. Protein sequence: CASRLGTGAGYEQYF. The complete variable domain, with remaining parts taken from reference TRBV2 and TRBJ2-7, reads EPEVTQTPSHQVTQMGQEVILRCVPISNHLYFYWYRQILGQKVEFLVSFYNNEISEKSEIFDDQFSVERPDGSNFTLKIRSTKLEDSAMYFCASRLGTGAGYEQYFGPGTRLTVT.